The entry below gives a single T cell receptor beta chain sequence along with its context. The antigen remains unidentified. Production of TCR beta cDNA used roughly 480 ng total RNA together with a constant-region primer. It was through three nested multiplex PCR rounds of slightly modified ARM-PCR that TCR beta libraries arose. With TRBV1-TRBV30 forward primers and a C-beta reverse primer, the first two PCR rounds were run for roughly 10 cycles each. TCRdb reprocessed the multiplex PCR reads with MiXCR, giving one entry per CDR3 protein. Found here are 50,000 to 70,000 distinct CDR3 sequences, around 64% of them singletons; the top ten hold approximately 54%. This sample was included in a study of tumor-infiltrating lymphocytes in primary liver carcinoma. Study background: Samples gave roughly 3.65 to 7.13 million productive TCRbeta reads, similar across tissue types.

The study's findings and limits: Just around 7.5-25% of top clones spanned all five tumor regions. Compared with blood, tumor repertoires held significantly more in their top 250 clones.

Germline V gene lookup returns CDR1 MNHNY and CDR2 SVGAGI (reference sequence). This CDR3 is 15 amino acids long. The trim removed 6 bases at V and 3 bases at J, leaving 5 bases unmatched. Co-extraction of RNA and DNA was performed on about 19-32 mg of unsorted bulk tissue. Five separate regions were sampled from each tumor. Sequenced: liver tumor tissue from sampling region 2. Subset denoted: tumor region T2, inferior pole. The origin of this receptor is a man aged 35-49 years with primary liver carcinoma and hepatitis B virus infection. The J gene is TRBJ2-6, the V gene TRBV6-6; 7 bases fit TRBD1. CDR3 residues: CASSRTGVGANVLTF. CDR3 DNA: TGTGCCAGCAGCCGAACAGGGGTTGGGGCCAACGTCCTGACTTTC.